This T cell receptor (beta chain) was profiled in a study of T cell clonotyping in hematopoietic cell transplantation. Study observations and caveats: Graft donor and pretransplant recipient Inverse Simpson Index values predicted broader posttransplant TCR diversity. Few recipient clonotypes overlapped donors; over 95% were de novo at given depth.

CDR3 length: 16 amino acids. V lost 4 bases, J lost 1 base, and 6 bases stayed unmatched. The germline CDR1 and CDR2 sequences are MGHRA and YSYEKL. Comments on this clone: Its antigen is undetermined.

Profiled with immunoSEQ multiplex PCR; TCRdb holds only in-frame clones, not every one. The table records about 14,000 clones, around 98% of them present only once. V and J are TRBV4-1 and TRBJ2-7; 11 nucleotides match TRBD2. The origin of this receptor is a female patient aged 50 to 60 who had an allogeneic stem cell transplant from an unrelated donor, so T cells may come from the graft donor. Some clones in this sample may be carry-over from other donors' samples. The sequencing used peripheral blood mononuclear cells, collected 30 days after allogeneic stem cell transplant. Here the CDR3 DNA reads TGCGCCAGCAGCCGCCCACTAGCGGGGGATTCCTACGAGCAGTACTTC. Protein product: CASSRPLAGDSYEQYF.